In this sample, the clone carrying this TCR beta chain turned up a few times. Its antigen is still unknown. This entry is derived from a study of a mutant IDH1 vaccine in newly diagnosed glioma. About the study: Vaccines began 4-6 weeks after radiotherapy alone, or with temozolomide cycles. The treated group averaged around 40 years old and was around 62% male, approximately 40% female. Most patients had radiochemotherapy with temozolomide before enrollment; others had one alone.

Time point in this sample: week 5, during vaccination. The content of each vaccine dose was 300 ug of mutant IDH1 20-mer peptide, and topical imiquimod accompanied it. V shed 3 bases, J shed 12 bases, and the junction held 8 bases outside the gene matches. CDR1 SQVTM and CDR2 ANQGSEA come from the germline V gene. The CDR3 is 13 amino acids. Study-level points and caveats: There were vaccine-induced immune responses in about 92% of the patients.

The protocol was immunoSEQ multiplex PCR, while the TCRdb copy is restricted to in-frame clones and leaves out a portion. The table has about 40,000 clones, roughly 90% seen once. The starting material was PBMCs, obtained from a glioma patient whose treatment included an IDH1 peptide vaccine. The clonotype originates from a man aged 50-60 years with glioma. This chain uses TRBV29-1 with TRBJ2-1; the match to TRBD2 covers 10 bases. The CDR3 loop is CSVDYTSGNLQFF. CDR3 DNA: TGCAGCGTTGATTATACTAGCGGGAATTTGCAGTTCTTC.